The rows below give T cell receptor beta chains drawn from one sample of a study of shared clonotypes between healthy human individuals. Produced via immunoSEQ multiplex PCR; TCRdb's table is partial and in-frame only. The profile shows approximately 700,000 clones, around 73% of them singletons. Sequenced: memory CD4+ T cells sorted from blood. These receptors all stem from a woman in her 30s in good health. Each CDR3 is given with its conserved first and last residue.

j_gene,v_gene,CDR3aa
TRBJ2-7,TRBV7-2,CASSLNRLRQSYEQYF
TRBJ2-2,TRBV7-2,CASSSGPGGWNTGELFF
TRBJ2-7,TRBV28,CASGGGAAYEQYF
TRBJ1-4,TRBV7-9,CASSLGVLTNEKLFF
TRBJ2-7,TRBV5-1,CASSPLPDSSYEQYF
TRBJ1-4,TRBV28,CASSFVGGRGANEKLFF
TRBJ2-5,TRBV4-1,CASSQELAGPVGSQETQYF
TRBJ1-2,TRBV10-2,CATRSRNYGYTF
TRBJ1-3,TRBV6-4,CASSEGIGNTIYF
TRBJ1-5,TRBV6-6,CASSLVRNQPQHF
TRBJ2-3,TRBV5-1,CASSFLAGERASTDTQYF
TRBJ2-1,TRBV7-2,CASSPRWSYTNEQFF
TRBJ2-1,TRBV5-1,CASSTDTSSYNEQFF
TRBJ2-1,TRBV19,CASGRGAYNEQFF
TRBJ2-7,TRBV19,CASSNVAGYEQYF
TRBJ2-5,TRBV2,CASSVGSSLETQYF
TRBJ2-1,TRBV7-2,CASSPSVLVGWNEQFF
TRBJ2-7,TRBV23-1,CASYKGGNEQYF
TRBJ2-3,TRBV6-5,CASSSTTFLRTDTQYF
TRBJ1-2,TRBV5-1,CASSLADGGIYGYTF
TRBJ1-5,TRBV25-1,CASSEGEGNQPQHF
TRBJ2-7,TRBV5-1,CASSLGGHGGIYEQYF
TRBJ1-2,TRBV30,CAWSYAGTSTSGGYTF
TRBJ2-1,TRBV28,CASIPRGQLNEQFF
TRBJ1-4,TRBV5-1,CASSLFSRGDEKLFF
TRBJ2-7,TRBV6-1,CASSEAARGYEQYF